One sample yielded the 25 T cell receptor beta chains listed below, sequenced in a study of control samples from healthy donors and cancer patients. Some clones are missing from TCRdb's copy, which holds only in-frame ones; the method was immunoSEQ multiplex PCR. The sample yields approximately 130,000 clones, roughly nine tenths seen once. Sequenced material: blood. The receptors derive from a man aged 45-60 years in good health.

The gene calls are TRBV10-3 and TRBJ1-1, with a tentative D call TRBD1 (6 bases). Germline lookup yields CDR1 ENHRY and CDR2 SYGVKD. V dropped 3 bases and J dropped 2 bases, with 13 bases sitting between them. The CDR3 runs 15 residues. The CDR3 reads CAISELDSLNTEAFF. In nucleotides, the CDR3 is TGTGCCATCAGTGAATTGGACAGCCTTAACACTGAAGCTTTCTTT.

The V and J genes are TRBV24-1 and TRBJ2-7; 8 bases are shared with TRBD2. CDR3 length: 13 amino acids. Unmatched junction bases numbered 3, after V lost 3 bases and J lost 6 bases. CDR1 and CDR2 (germline): KGHDR, SFDVKD. The DNA of the CDR3 is TGTGCCACCAGTGATCCGGGGGGGGGCGAGCAGTACTTC. It codes for CATSDPGGGEQYF.

The J gene is TRBJ1-6, the V gene TRBV5-6; no reliable D call. Germline loops: CDR1 SGHDT, CDR2 YYEEEE. The V end lost 0 bases, the J end lost 2 bases, and 12 bases lay between the germline ends. The CDR3 spans 17 residues. This CDR3 is CASSLAEDLAYNSPLHF. In nucleotides, the CDR3 is TGTGCCAGCAGCTTGGCGGAGGACCTAGCCTATAATTCACCCCTCCACTTT.

The V gene is TRBV30, the J gene TRBJ1-1; 8 bases fit TRBD1. Germline CDR1 is GTSNPN and CDR2 is SVGIG (reference sequence). The CDR3 is 13 residues long. V dropped 2 bases and J dropped 8; count of bases not matched to a gene: 7. CDR3 sequence reads: CAWSLPGQGEAFF. The DNA of the CDR3 is TGTGCCTGGAGTCTTCCTGGACAGGGCGAAGCTTTCTTT.

The gene calls are TRBV7-9 and TRBJ1-3; D is perhaps TRBD1 (5 bases). Looked up from germline, CDR1 is SEHNR and CDR2 is FQNEAQ (reference sequence). The CDR3 loop spans 15 amino acids. The V end was cut by 5 bases, the J end by 0 bases, with 11 bases between. For the CDR3, the DNA is TGTGCCAGCAGCCGGGACTCCCGCTCTGGAAACACCATATATTTT. Residues: CASSRDSRSGNTIYF.

This clone was seen a single time. CDR3 amino acids: CASSYSVGSAWETQYF. The CDR3 nucleotides read TGTGCCAGCAGTTACTCGGTCGGTAGCGCGTGGGAGACCCAGTACTTC. This chain uses TRBV6-2 or TRBV6-3 with TRBJ2-5; possible D gene TRBD2, 5 bases. The CDR3 sequence is 16 residues long. V was shortened by 0 bases and J by 5 bases, with 16 bases between the two germline ends. CDR1 is MNHEY, CDR2 SVGEGT, per germline.

This chain links TRBV15 with TRBJ1-1, with D possibly matching TRBD1 (5 bases). The CDR3 sequence is 15 residues long. CDR1 and CDR2 from the germline V gene are LNHNV and YYDKDF (reference sequence). Trimming took off 0 bases at V and 4 bases at J, with 12 bases between the two ends. The CDR3 here is CATSRDVGVGTEAFF. CDR3 in DNA: TGTGCCACCAGCAGAGATGTGGGGGTCGGCACTGAAGCTTTCTTT.

The DNA of the CDR3 is TGCGCCAGCAGCCAAGCGGACGGAGACAATGAGCAGTTCTTC. This encodes CASSQADGDNEQFF. The rearrangement uses TRBV4-1 and TRBJ2-1; no clear D. This CDR3 contains 14 residues. Trimming stripped 1 base from V and 5 bases from J, with 9 bases between. Germline V gives CDR1 MGHRA, CDR2 YSYEKL.

The V and J genes are TRBV10-3 and TRBJ2-3, with D unresolved. Per the germline V gene, CDR1 is ENHRY and CDR2 is SYGVKD. V was pared by 2 bases and J by 0 bases, with 6 bases between. The CDR3 extends over 14 amino acids. The CDR3 region has the DNA TGTGCCATCAGTGAGGTCTCTAGCACAGATACGCAGTATTTT. This encodes CAISEVSSTDTQYF.

The J gene is TRBJ2-2, the V gene TRBV7-2, with 8 bases lining up with TRBD1. Germline CDR1 SGHTA, CDR2 FQGNSA. Trimming took 5 bases from V and 5 from J; bases not matched to a gene: 4. This CDR3 has 14 residues. CDR3 residues: CASSPQGATGELFF. DNA of the CDR3: TGTGCCAGCAGCCCCCAGGGGGCTACCGGGGAGCTGTTTTTT.

The genes are TRBV7-9 and TRBJ1-3; tentative D call: TRBD1 (5 bases). Trimming took off 8 bases at V and 5 bases at J, with 19 bases between the two ends. Germline V lookup: CDR1 SEHNR, CDR2 FQNEAQ (reference sequence). The CDR3 contains 15 residues. CDR3 residues: CASLRGLKERNTIYF. The CDR3 coding sequence is TGTGCCAGCCTACGGGGGTTGAAGGAGAGAAACACCATATATTTT.

The rearrangement joins TRBV7-2 to TRBJ2-1; D may be TRBD1 or TRBD2 (6 bases each). The CDR3 length is 15 residues. Germline CDR1 is SGHTA and CDR2 is FQGNSA. V was trimmed by 6 bases and J by 4 bases, leaving 16 bases between them. The CDR3 sequence is CASRWRGDWYNEQFF. Written as DNA, the CDR3 is TGTGCCAGCAGGTGGAGGGGGGACTGGTACAATGAGCAGTTCTTC.

The chain couples TRBV6-1 to TRBJ2-7; 7 bases align to TRBD1. CDR1 is MNHNS, CDR2 SASEGT, per germline. This CDR3 has 15 residues. Unmatched junction bases numbered 5, after V lost 1 base and J lost 2 bases. The CDR3 DNA sequence: TGTGCCAGCAGTGAAGAGGGGGCGGCACCCTACGAGCAGTACTTC. Translation: CASSEEGAAPYEQYF.

The chain recombines TRBV7-8 with TRBJ2-2; 7 bases align to TRBD2. The germline gives CDR1 SGHVS, CDR2 FQNEAQ. Losses at the gene ends were 8 bases for V and 4 bases for J; bases not matched to a gene: 7. This CDR3 has 14 residues. The DNA of the CDR3 is TGTGCCAGCGTCGGACTAGTTGGCACCGGGGAGCTGTTTTTT. Its protein is CASVGLVGTGELFF.

V gene TRBV4-3 combines with J gene TRBJ2-7, with 14 positions matching TRBD2. The CDR3 consists of 16 residues. CDR1 is LGHNA and CDR2 is YSLEER in the germline V gene. Trimming cost V 0 bases and J 5 bases; bases outside gene matches: 3. DNA for the CDR3: TGCGCCAGCAGCCAAGATGGGACTAGCGGGGGTGACGAGCAGTACTTC. Encoded protein: CASSQDGTSGGDEQYF.

The genes are TRBV5-6 and TRBJ2-6, with D possibly being TRBD1 (5 bases). V lost 5 bases to trimming and J lost 0 bases, with 15 bases between them. Germline V gives CDR1 SGHDT, CDR2 YYEEEE. The CDR3 is made up of 17 amino acids. The CDR3 DNA sequence: TGTGCCAGCAGGCCAGGGTATCTGAGCTCTGGGGCCAACGTCCTGACTTTC. Translation: CASRPGYLSSGANVLTF.

The rearrangement uses TRBV7-2 and TRBJ1-1; 7 nucleotides line up with TRBD1. CDR1 SGHTA and CDR2 FQGNSA come from the germline V gene. This CDR3 has 15 amino acids. V lost 4 bases, J lost 1 base, and 6 bases stayed unmatched. For the CDR3, the DNA is TGTGCCAGCAGCTCCCTTAGGACAGGGAACACTGAAGCTTTCTTT. This sequence encodes CASSSLRTGNTEAFF.

The rearrangement uses TRBV4-3 and TRBJ2-2, with a tentative D call TRBD1 (6 bases). The CDR3 consists of 14 residues. Germline V gene lookup returns CDR1 LGHNA and CDR2 YSLEER. Between the trimmed V and J ends, which lost 6 bases and 0 bases, there was a span of 8 bases. The CDR3 sequence: CASRRGTNTGELFF. The CDR3 DNA sequence: TGCGCCAGCAGAAGGGGGACGAACACCGGGGAGCTGTTTTTT.

The V call is TRBV20-1, the J call TRBJ1-1, with D hard to call. The CDR3 runs 11 residues. Germline CDR1 reads DFQATT; CDR2 reads SNEGSKA (reference sequence). V lost 0 bases and J 3 bases, leaving 2 bases between the germline ends. The CDR3 region has the DNA TGCAGTGCTAGAGACTACACTGAAGCTTTCTTT. It is translated as CSARDYTEAFF.

This rearrangement joins TRBV19 to TRBJ2-5, with 7 bases that match TRBD1. This CDR3 spans 16 amino acids. Germline CDR1 and CDR2: LNHDA and SQIVND (reference sequence). The ends lost 4 bases at V and 1 base at J; junction bases unmatched: 9. CDR3 nucleotides: TGTGCCAGTAGTAACGAGGGACAGCTATTCCAAGAGACCCAGTACTTC. It specifies CASSNEGQLFQETQYF.

This chain links TRBV2 with TRBJ1-5; possible D gene TRBD1, 5 bases. Trimming pared 7 bases from V and 3 bases from J, leaving 16 bases between. The CDR3 runs to 15 residues. Germline CDR1 is SNHLY and CDR2 is FYNNEI. CDR3 nucleotide sequence: TGTGCCAGCAACCCGGGACGGCTGCACAATCAGCCCCAGCATTTT. This codes for CASNPGRLHNQPQHF. Full variable domain (remainder filled in from reference TRBV2 and TRBJ1-5): EPEVTQTPSHQVTQMGQEVILRCVPISNHLYFYWYRQILGQKVEFLVSFYNNEISEKSEIFDDQFSVERPDGSNFTLKIRSTKLEDSAMYFCASNPGRLHNQPQHFGDGTRLSIL.

The V call is TRBV14, the J call TRBJ2-2; D call uncertain. Trimming left V 2 bases short and J 0 bases short, with 7 bases between. CDR1 is SGHDN, CDR2 FVKESK, per germline. This CDR3 has 15 amino acids. DNA for the CDR3: TGTGCCAGCAGCCAATGGTCGGCGAACACCGGGGAGCTGTTTTTT. It translates to CASSQWSANTGELFF. Full variable domain (rest looked up from reference TRBV14 and TRBJ2-2): EAGVTQFPSHSVIEKGQTVTLRCDPISGHDNLYWYRRVMGKEIKFLLHFVKESKQDESGMPNNRFLAERTGGTYSTLKVQPAELEDSGVYFCASSQWSANTGELFFGEGSRLTVL.

This rearrangement joins TRBV5-1 to TRBJ1-1; a possible D gene is TRBD1 (5 bases). Trimming took off 0 bases at V and 5 bases at J, with 14 bases between the two ends. The CDR3 is made up of 15 amino acids. Germline CDR1 reads SGHRS; CDR2 reads YFSETQ. For the CDR3, the DNA is TGCGCCAGCAGCTTGGGTTTGGCCGGGGGTACTGAAGCTTTCTTT. Translated: CASSLGLAGGTEAFF.

This clone was counted between two and nine times. This chain links TRBV18 with TRBJ1-2; no clear D. CDR1 is KGHSH and CDR2 is LQKENI in the germline V gene. V lost 4 bases, J lost 4 bases, and 10 bases lay in between. The CDR3 contains 13 residues. Here the CDR3 DNA reads TGTGCCAGCTCACAGACATCTACCTATGGCTACACCTTC. Protein: CASSQTSTYGYTF.

The table lists this clone with a few counts. The rearrangement links TRBV18 to TRBJ2-7, with D hard to call. CDR1 KGHSH and CDR2 LQKENI come from the germline V gene. This CDR3 spans 14 amino acids. Trimming took off 0 bases at V and 7 bases at J, with 13 bases between the two ends. The CDR3 DNA reads TGTGCCAGCTCACCACCGGGATTCAACTGGGAGCAGTACTTC. As protein: CASSPPGFNWEQYF.